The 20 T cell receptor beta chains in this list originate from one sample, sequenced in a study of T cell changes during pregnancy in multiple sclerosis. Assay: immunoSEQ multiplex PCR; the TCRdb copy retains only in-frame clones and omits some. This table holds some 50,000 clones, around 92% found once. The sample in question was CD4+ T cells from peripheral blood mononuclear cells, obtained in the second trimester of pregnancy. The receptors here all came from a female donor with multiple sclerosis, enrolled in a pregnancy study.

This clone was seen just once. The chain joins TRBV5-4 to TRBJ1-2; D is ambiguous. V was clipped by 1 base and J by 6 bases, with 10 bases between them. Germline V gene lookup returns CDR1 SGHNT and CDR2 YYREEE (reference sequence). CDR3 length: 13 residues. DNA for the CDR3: TGTGCCAGCAGCTTGATTTTCGCAGATGGCTACACCTTC. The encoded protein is CASSLIFADGYTF.

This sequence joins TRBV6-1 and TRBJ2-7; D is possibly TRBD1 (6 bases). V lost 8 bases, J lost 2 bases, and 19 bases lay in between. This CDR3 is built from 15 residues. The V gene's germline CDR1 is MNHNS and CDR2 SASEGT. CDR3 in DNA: TGTGCCAGCTCCAGGCCACAGGGAGTTACCTACGAGCAGTACTTC. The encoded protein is CASSRPQGVTYEQYF.

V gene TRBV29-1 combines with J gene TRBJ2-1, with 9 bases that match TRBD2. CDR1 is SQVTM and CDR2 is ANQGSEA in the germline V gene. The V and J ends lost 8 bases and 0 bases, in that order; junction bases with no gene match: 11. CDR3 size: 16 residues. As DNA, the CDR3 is TGCAGCTCACGACTAGCGGCCTCCAGCTCCTACAATGAGCAGTTCTTC. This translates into CSSRLAASSSYNEQFF.

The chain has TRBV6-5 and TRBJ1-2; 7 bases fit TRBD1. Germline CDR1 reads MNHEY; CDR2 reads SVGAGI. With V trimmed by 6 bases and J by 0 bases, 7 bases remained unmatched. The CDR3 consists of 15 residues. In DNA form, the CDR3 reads TGTGCCAGCAGCCGAGGACAGGAAGCTAACTATGGCTACACCTTC. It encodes CASSRGQEANYGYTF.

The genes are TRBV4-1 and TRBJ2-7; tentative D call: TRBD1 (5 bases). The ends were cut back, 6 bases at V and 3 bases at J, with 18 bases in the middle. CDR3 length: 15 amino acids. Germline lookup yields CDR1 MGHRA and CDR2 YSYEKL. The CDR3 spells CASRKQVQAGYEQYF. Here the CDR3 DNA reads TGCGCCAGCAGAAAACAGGTACAAGCTGGCTACGAGCAGTACTTC.

CDR3 in amino acids: CASSPRTGSGELFF. Here the CDR3 DNA reads TGTGCCAGCAGTCCCCGGACAGGGTCCGGGGAGCTGTTTTTT. The chain carries TRBV27 and TRBJ2-2; 8 positions agree with TRBD1. Germline V gene sequence: CDR1 MNHEY, CDR2 SMNVEV (reference sequence). The V gene end was trimmed by 5 bases and the J gene end by 6 bases; junction bases not matched to a gene: 5. CDR3 size: 14 residues.

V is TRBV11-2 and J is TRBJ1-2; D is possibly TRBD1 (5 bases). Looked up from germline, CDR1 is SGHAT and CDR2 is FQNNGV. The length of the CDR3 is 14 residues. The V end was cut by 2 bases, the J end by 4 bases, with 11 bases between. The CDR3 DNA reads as TGTGCCAGCAGCTTATCGTCCAGGGCCTATGGCTACACCTTC. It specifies CASSLSSRAYGYTF. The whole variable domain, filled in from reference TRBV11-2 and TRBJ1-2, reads EAGVAQSPRYKIIEKRQSVAFWCNPISGHATLYWYQQILGQGPKLLIQFQNNGVVDDSQLPKDRFSAERLKGVDSTLKIQPAKLEDSAVYLCASSLSSRAYGYTFGSGTRLTVV.

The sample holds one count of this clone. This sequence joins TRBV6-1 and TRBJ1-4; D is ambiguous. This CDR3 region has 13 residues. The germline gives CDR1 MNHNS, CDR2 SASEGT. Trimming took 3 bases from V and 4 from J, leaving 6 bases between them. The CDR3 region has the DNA TGTGCCAGCAGTGACCAGGTTAATGAAAAACTGTTTTTT. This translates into CASSDQVNEKLFF.

CDR3 amino acids: CASRGQGGTDTQYF. The CDR3 DNA reads as TGTGCCAGCAGGGGACAGGGCGGGACAGATACGCAGTATTTT. This chain links TRBV6-8 with TRBJ2-3; 9 bases fit TRBD1. V lost 6 bases and J lost 3; bases outside the gene matches: 4. CDR1 and CDR2 from the germline V gene are MNHGY and SAAAGT. This CDR3 spans 14 amino acids.

The CDR3 sequence is CASSATGLAGGSTQYF. Here the CDR3 DNA reads TGTGCCAGCAGCGCTACGGGACTAGCGGGGGGAAGTACGCAGTATTTT. V and J are TRBV9 and TRBJ2-3; the match to TRBD2 covers 15 bases. V lost 3 bases and J lost 8; bases outside the gene matches: 7. The V gene's germline CDR1 is SGDLS and CDR2 YYNGEE. The CDR3 has 16 residues.

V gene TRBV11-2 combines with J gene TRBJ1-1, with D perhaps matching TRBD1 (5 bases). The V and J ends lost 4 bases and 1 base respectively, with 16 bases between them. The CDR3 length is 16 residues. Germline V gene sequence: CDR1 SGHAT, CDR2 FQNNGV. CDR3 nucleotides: TGTGCCAGCAGCTCCCGGCCAGGGAGGGCGAACACTGAAGCTTTCTTT. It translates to CASSSRPGRANTEAFF.

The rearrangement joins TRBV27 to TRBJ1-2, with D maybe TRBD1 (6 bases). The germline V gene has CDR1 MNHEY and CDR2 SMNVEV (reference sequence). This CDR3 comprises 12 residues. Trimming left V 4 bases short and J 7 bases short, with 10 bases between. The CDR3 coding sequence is TGTGCCAGCAGTTCACAGGGTCGTGGCTACACCTTC. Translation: CASSSQGRGYTF.

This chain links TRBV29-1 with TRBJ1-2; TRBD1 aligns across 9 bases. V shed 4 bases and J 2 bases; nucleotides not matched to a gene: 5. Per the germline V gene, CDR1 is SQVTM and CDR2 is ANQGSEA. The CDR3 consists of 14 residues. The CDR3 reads CSVATGGGNYGYTF. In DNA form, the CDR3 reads TGCAGCGTTGCAACAGGGGGCGGAAACTATGGCTACACCTTC.

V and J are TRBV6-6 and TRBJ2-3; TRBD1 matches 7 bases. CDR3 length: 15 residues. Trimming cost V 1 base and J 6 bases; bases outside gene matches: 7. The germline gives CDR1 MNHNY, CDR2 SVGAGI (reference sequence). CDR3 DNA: TGTGCCAGCAGTTACTTGGGACAGCTCTCGGATACGCAGTATTTT. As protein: CASSYLGQLSDTQYF.

In nucleotides, the CDR3 is TGTGCCAGCAGTCCCCGGACAGGGCCGTATGGCTACACCTTC. Translating it yields CASSPRTGPYGYTF. V is TRBV6-5 and J is TRBJ1-2, with TRBD1 matching over 8 bases. Germline loops: CDR1 MNHEY, CDR2 SVGAGI. The ends lost 5 bases at V and 5 bases at J; junction bases unmatched: 7. This CDR3 has 14 residues.

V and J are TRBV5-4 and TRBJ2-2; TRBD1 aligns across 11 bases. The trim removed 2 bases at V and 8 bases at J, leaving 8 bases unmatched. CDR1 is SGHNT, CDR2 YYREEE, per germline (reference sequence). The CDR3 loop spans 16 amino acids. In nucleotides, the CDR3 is TGTGCCAGCAGCTTATTCGGGACAGGGGGTAGAGGGGAGCTGTTTTTT. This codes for CASSLFGTGGRGELFF.

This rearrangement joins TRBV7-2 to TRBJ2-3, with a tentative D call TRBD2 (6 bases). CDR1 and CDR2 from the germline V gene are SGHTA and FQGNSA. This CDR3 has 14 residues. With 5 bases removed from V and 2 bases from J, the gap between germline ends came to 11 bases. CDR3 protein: CASSPGTPTDTQYF. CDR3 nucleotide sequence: TGTGCCAGCAGCCCAGGGACTCCCACAGATACGCAGTATTTT.

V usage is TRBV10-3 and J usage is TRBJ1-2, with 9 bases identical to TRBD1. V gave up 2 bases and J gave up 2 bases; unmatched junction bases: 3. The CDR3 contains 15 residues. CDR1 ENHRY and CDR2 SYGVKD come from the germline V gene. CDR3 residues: CAISENGQGNYGYTF. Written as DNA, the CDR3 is TGTGCCATCAGTGAGAACGGACAGGGGAACTATGGCTACACCTTC.

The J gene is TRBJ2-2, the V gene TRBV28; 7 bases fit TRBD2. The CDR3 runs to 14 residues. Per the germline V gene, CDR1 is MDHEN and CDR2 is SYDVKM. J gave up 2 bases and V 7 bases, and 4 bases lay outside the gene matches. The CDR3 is CASNGGSNTGELFF. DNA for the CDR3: TGTGCCAGCAATGGCGGGAGTAACACCGGGGAGCTGTTTTTT.

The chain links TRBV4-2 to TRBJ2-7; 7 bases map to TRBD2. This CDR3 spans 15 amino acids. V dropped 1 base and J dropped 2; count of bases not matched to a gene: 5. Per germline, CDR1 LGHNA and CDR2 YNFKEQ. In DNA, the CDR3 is TGTGCCAGCAGCCAAGCGCTAGCGGCTACCTACGAGCAGTACTTC. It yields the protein CASSQALAATYEQYF.